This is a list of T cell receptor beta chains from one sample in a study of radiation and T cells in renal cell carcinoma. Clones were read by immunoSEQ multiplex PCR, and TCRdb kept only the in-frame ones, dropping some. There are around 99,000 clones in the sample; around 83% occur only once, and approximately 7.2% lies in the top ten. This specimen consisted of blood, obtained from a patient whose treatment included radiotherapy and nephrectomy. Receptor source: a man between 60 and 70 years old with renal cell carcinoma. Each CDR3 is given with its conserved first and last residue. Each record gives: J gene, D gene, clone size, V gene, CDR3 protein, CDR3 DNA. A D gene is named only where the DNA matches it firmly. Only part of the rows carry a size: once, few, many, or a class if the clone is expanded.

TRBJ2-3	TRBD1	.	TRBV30	CAWSKDRNTDTQYF	TGTGCCTGGAGCAAGGACAGGAACACAGATACGCAGTATTTT
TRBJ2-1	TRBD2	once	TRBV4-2	CASSPGRGVGNEQFF	TGTGCCAGCAGCCCCGGGAGGGGCGTAGGGAATGAGCAGTTCTTC
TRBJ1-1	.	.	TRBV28	CASTHSGMNTEAFF	TGTGCCAGCACCCACAGTGGAATGAACACTGAAGCTTTCTTT
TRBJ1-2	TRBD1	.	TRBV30	CAWRQGVSGYTF	TGTGCCTGGAGACAGGGGGTGAGTGGCTACACCTTC
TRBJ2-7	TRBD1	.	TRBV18	CASSPGAGGNEQYF	TGTGCCAGCTCACCGGGCGCAGGGGGCAACGAGCAGTACTTC
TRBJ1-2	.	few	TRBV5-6	CASSLVGANYGYTF	TGTGCCAGCAGCTTGGTCGGCGCTAACTATGGCTACACCTTC
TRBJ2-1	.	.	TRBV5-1	CASSLDGINASNEQFF	TGCGCCAGCAGCTTGGACGGGATTAACGCTAGCAATGAGCAGTTCTTC
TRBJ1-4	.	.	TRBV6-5	CASSPLGAGNEKLFF	TGTGCCAGCAGTCCACTCGGGGCAGGGAATGAAAAACTGTTTTTT
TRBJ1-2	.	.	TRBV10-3	CAISEEIRGLGYTF	TGTGCCATCAGTGAGGAGATCCGGGGGCTTGGCTACACCTTC
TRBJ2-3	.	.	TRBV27	CASSLYPTSGDLTDTQYF	TGTGCCAGCAGTTTATACCCTACAAGCGGAGATCTCACAGATACGCAGTATTTT
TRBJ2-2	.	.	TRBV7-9	CASSLGELFF	TGTGCCAGCAGCTTAGGGGAGCTGTTTTTT
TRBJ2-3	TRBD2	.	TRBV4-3	CASSQDPLAGGPYPDTQYF	TGCGCCAGCAGCCAAGATCCACTAGCGGGAGGGCCATATCCAGATACGCAGTATTTT
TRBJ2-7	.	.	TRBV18	CASSLNRDLASYEQYF	TGTGCCAGCTCCCTCAACAGGGACTTGGCCTCCTACGAGCAGTACTTC
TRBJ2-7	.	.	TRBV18	CASSPPTGPSSYEQYF	TGTGCCAGCTCACCACCTACAGGGCCCAGCTCCTACGAGCAGTACTTC
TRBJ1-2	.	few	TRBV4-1	CASSHPLGQLVHYGYTF	TGCGCCAGCAGCCACCCCCTTGGACAGTTAGTTCACTATGGCTACACCTTC
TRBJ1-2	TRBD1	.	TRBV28	CASNGQGQVNYGYTF	TGTGCCAGCAACGGGCAGGGACAGGTAAACTATGGCTACACCTTC
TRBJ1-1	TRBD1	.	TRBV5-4	CASSFLGQGGPEAFF	TGTGCCAGCAGCTTTTTAGGACAGGGGGGTCCTGAAGCTTTCTTT
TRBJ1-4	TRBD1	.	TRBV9	CASSVDLDWTGSNEKLFF	TGTGCCAGCAGCGTAGATCTCGATTGGACAGGGAGTAATGAAAAACTGTTTTTT
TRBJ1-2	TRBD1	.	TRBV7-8	CASSLPLKGAIHYGYTF	TGTGCCAGCAGCTTACCCCTCAAGGGGGCCATACACTATGGCTACACCTTC
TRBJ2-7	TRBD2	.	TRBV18	CASSPSGRYSYEQYF	TGTGCCAGCTCACCTAGCGGGCGCTACTCCTACGAGCAGTACTTC
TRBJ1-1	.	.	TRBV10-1	CASSDTGLGPEAFF	TGCGCCAGCAGTGATACAGGGCTTGGGCCTGAAGCTTTCTTT
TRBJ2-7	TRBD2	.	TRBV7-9	CASSLARLTSGGTPYEQYF	TGTGCCAGCAGCTTAGCGCGACTGACTAGCGGGGGAACCCCCTACGAGCAGTACTTC
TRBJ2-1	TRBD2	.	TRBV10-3	CAISTLTTSGEANEQFF	TGTGCCATCAGTACTTTAACGACTAGCGGGGAAGCCAATGAGCAGTTCTTC